Following are 19 T cell receptor beta chains from one sample sequenced in a study of T cell changes during pregnancy in multiple sclerosis. Profiled with immunoSEQ multiplex PCR; TCRdb holds only in-frame clones, not every one. The profile shows over 100,000 clones, about 93% of them singletons. Specimen: peripheral blood, collected in the third trimester of pregnancy. These receptors were taken from a female donor with multiple sclerosis, enrolled in a pregnancy study.

This clone occurred a few times. As DNA, the CDR3 is TGTGCCAGCGGGACAGGGTCGAATCAGCCCCAGCATTTT. Translating it yields CASGTGSNQPQHF. This rearrangement joins TRBV19 to TRBJ1-5; 9 nucleotides line up with TRBD1. CDR3 length: 13 residues. With 9 bases clipped from V and 4 bases from J, the junction kept 4 bases outside the gene matches. Per germline, CDR1 LNHDA and CDR2 SQIVND (reference sequence).

The genes are TRBV5-4 and TRBJ2-1, with D possibly matching TRBD1 (6 bases). Germline CDR1 SGHNT, CDR2 YYREEE (reference sequence). This CDR3 spans 15 amino acids. The V and J ends lost 4 bases and 4 bases respectively, with 15 bases between them. CDR3 residues: CASSRDILPYNEQFF. The CDR3 DNA follows: TGTGCCAGCAGCCGGGACATCTTACCGTACAATGAGCAGTTCTTC. Complete variable domain (other parts from reference TRBV5-4 and TRBJ2-1): ETGVTQSPTHLIKTRGQQVTLRCSSQSGHNTVSWYQQALGQGPQFIFQYYREEENGRGNFPPRFSGLQFPNYSSELNVNALELDDSALYLCASSRDILPYNEQFFGPGTRLTVL.

This clone showed up just once. The chain joins TRBV10-1 to TRBJ1-2; no clear D. The germline V gene encodes CDR1 WNHNN and CDR2 SYGVQD (reference sequence). V lost 3 bases and J 3 bases, leaving 8 bases between the germline ends. This CDR3 comprises 13 residues. Here the CDR3 DNA reads TGCGCCAGCAGTGAACGACGGGACTATGGCTACACCTTC. Amino acids: CASSERRDYGYTF.

V usage is TRBV18 and J usage is TRBJ2-5, with D tentatively TRBD1 (6 bases). Trimming cost V 6 bases and J 2 bases, with 10 bases left between them. This CDR3 has 13 amino acids. The V gene's germline CDR1 is KGHSH and CDR2 LQKENI. CDR3 region: CASSTGNQETQYF. The CDR3 DNA follows: TGTGCCAGCTCCACAGGGAATCAAGAGACCCAGTACTTC.

The V call is TRBV9, the J call TRBJ2-7; no reliable D call. CDR1 and CDR2 from the germline V gene are SGDLS and YYNGEE. The CDR3 runs 12 residues. V was cut by 0 bases and J by 5 bases, with 6 bases left in between. CDR3 protein: CASSVESDEQYF. CDR3 nucleotide sequence: TGTGCCAGCAGCGTAGAAAGCGACGAGCAGTACTTC.

CDR3 amino acids: CASSLSVGAGVSNEQFF. The CDR3 DNA is TGTGCCAGCAGCTTGTCGGTAGGGGCAGGGGTTTCCAATGAGCAGTTCTTC. This chain links TRBV5-6 with TRBJ2-1; maybe TRBD1 (6 bases). The CDR3 runs 17 residues. Looked up from germline, CDR1 is SGHDT and CDR2 is YYEEEE. Trimming left V 1 base short and J 6 bases short, with 20 bases between.

The V gene is TRBV7-6, the J gene TRBJ2-7, with TRBD1 matching over 11 bases. The CDR3 contains 14 residues. Trimming cost V 5 bases and J 6 bases; bases outside gene matches: 6. Germline V gives CDR1 SGHVS, CDR2 FNYEAQ. CDR3 in amino acids: CASSLRTGGGEQYF. CDR3 nucleotides: TGTGCCAGCAGCCTACGGACAGGGGGCGGCGAGCAGTACTTC.

This clone was recorded once. The rearrangement joins TRBV5-5 to TRBJ1-2; TRBD1 matches at 7 bases. After removal of 3 bases from V and 0 bases from J, the junction contained 5 bases not matched to a gene. Per germline, CDR1 SGHKS and CDR2 YYEKEE (reference sequence). The CDR3 has 15 amino acids. The chain's CDR3 is CASSSQGTTNYGYTF. CDR3 in DNA: TGTGCCAGCAGCTCACAGGGGACAACTAACTATGGCTACACCTTC.

The CDR3 is CASSLDETAGGRGANVLTF. CDR3 nucleotide sequence: TGTGCCAGCAGCTTAGACGAGACGGCCGGGGGTAGAGGGGCCAACGTCCTGACTTTC. The chain employs TRBV7-9 and TRBJ2-6; tentative D call: TRBD2 (6 bases). Trimming cost V 1 base and J 4 bases, with 20 bases left between them. CDR1 and CDR2 from the germline V gene are SEHNR and FQNEAQ (reference sequence). The CDR3 has 19 residues.

V is TRBV10-2 and J is TRBJ1-1; no firm D call. This CDR3 is 14 amino acids long. Germline V gene data show CDR1 as WSHSY and CDR2 as SAAADI. The V end lost 4 bases, the J end lost 11 bases, and 20 bases lay between the germline ends. Here the CDR3 DNA reads TGCGCCAGCAGTGTTGGGAGGTGGGGTAAATCGGCTTTCTTT. This translates into CASSVGRWGKSAFF.

V usage is TRBV10-3 and J usage is TRBJ2-1; D possibly corresponds to TRBD2 (6 bases). Deletions cut 6 bases from V and 4 bases from J, with 10 bases between. The CDR3 is made up of 13 amino acids. Germline CDR1 ENHRY, CDR2 SYGVKD. CDR3 region: CAISTGTYNEQFF. The CDR3 nucleotides read TGTGCCATCAGCACCGGGACTTACAATGAGCAGTTCTTC.

The rearrangement joins TRBV5-1 to TRBJ1-2; maybe TRBD1 (5 bases). CDR1 and CDR2 (germline): SGHRS, YFSETQ. This CDR3 is 11 amino acids long. Trimming removed 6 bases from V and 9 bases from J, with 12 bases in between. The CDR3 region is CASIGGGSYTF. The CDR3 DNA is TGCGCCAGCATTGGCGGGGGAAGCTACACCTTC.

The chain links TRBV28 to TRBJ2-3; the match to TRBD2 covers 8 bases. V dropped 6 bases and J dropped 1; count of bases not matched to a gene: 9. This CDR3 is built from 16 residues. The V gene's germline CDR1 is MDHEN and CDR2 SYDVKM. The CDR3 nucleotides read TGTGCCAGCAGCCGTCGGGAGGGCCGGGGCACAGATACGCAGTATTTT. This sequence encodes CASSRREGRGTDTQYF. Complete variable domain (other parts from reference TRBV28 and TRBJ2-3): DVKVTQSSRYLVKRTGEKVFLECVQDMDHENMFWYRQDPGLGLRLIYFSYDVKMKEKGDIPEGYSVSREKKERFSLILESASTNQTSMYLCASSRREGRGTDTQYFGPGTRLTVL.

The chain carries TRBV2 and TRBJ2-2; D might be TRBD1 (5 bases). V lost 5 bases, J lost 4 bases, and 11 bases lay in between. This CDR3 has 14 amino acids. Germline V CDR1 and CDR2: SNHLY, FYNNEI. DNA for the CDR3: TGTGCCAGCAGTCCCATCCAGGGCACCGGGGAGCTGTTTTTT. It translates to CASSPIQGTGELFF.

V and J are TRBV5-1 and TRBJ2-5, with TRBD1 as a possible D gene (5 bases). With 0 bases removed from V and 7 bases from J, the gap between germline ends came to 7 bases. The germline V gene has CDR1 SGHRS and CDR2 YFSETQ. The CDR3 spans 12 residues. Here the CDR3 reads CASSLDRGTQYF. In DNA, the CDR3 is TGCGCCAGCAGCTTGGATAGGGGGACCCAGTACTTC. The complete variable domain, with remaining parts taken from reference TRBV5-1 and TRBJ2-5, reads KAGVTQTPRYLIKTRGQQVTLSCSPISGHRSVSWYQQTPGQGLQFLFEYFSETQRNKGNFPGRFSGRQFSNSRSEMNVSTLELGDSALYLCASSLDRGTQYFGPGTRLLVL.

This rearrangement joins TRBV16 to TRBJ1-5, with D perhaps matching TRBD1 (6 bases). The CDR3 consists of 14 residues. The V gene's germline CDR1 is KGHSY and CDR2 FQNENV. V lost 0 bases to trimming and J lost 7 bases, with 10 bases between them. CDR3 DNA sequence: TGTGCCAGCAGCCAATCAGAACAGGGCCAGCCCCAGCATTTT. Translating gives CASSQSEQGQPQHF.

This chain joins TRBV4-1 and TRBJ1-1, with 7 bases that match TRBD1. Germline CDR1 and CDR2: MGHRA and YSYEKL. The CDR3 sequence is 14 residues long. Losses at the gene ends were 4 bases for V and 3 bases for J; bases not matched to a gene: 5. The CDR3 sequence is CASSPYRGDTEAFF. In DNA, the CDR3 is TGCGCCAGCAGCCCCTACAGGGGAGACACTGAAGCTTTCTTT.

The chain has TRBV6-4 and TRBJ2-5; 10 bases are a match to TRBD2. Germline lookup yields CDR1 MRHNA and CDR2 SNTAGT. The CDR3 is 15 residues long. Trimming cost V 3 bases and J 2 bases; bases outside gene matches: 3. CDR3 in amino acids: CASSEKAGGQETQYF. As DNA, the CDR3 is TGTGCCAGCAGTGAAAAAGCGGGGGGGCAAGAGACCCAGTACTTC.

The V gene is TRBV28, the J gene TRBJ1-5; 7 bases align to TRBD1. After removal of 5 bases from V and 7 bases from J, the junction contained 8 bases not matched to a gene. Germline CDR1 and CDR2: MDHEN and SYDVKM. The CDR3 totals 14 residues. The chain's CDR3 is CASSPHTGEQPQHF. CDR3 coding DNA: TGTGCCAGCAGTCCCCACACAGGGGAACAGCCCCAGCATTTT.